This TCR beta chain originates from a study of cytotoxic CD8 clonotypes in ibrutinib-treated CLL. TCR beta libraries used around 1.8 micrograms of DNA from cryopreserved PBMCs. The CDR3 is made up of 14 amino acids. The V gene's germline CDR1 is SGDLS and CDR2 YYNGEE. The ends were cut back, 2 bases at V and 4 bases at J, with 12 bases in the middle. Sequencing used immunoSEQ multiplex PCR; TCRdb keeps in-frame clones, though not all of them. The repertoire consists of about 160,000 clones, with more than 80% occurring once and the leading ten covering roughly 4.6%. This clone has just a few counts. No antigen is known for it. Broader study findings: At ibrutinib response, clonality increased, and at progression it declined back toward baseline.

The sequences come from PBMCs, collected after 24 months of ibrutinib treatment. The clonotype comes from a human donor with chronic lymphocytic leukemia. V gene TRBV9 combines with J gene TRBJ1-1; possibly TRBD1 for D (5 bases). The DNA for the CDR3 is TGTGCCAGCAGCGTCACACAGGTTCCCACTGAAGCTTTCTTT. Amino acid sequence: CASSVTQVPTEAFF.